The text below deals with one TCR beta chain. This clone's antigen is unknown. No quality values exist for individual bases; no much larger clone is one base distant. These data come from a study of T-cell memory formation after mild COVID-19 (dated by TCRdb to the early 2020s). Concerning the study at large: Most TCR sequence clusters were specific to one of the two donors. T-cell clones expanding and contracting after mild COVID-19 in a couple of donors were tracked by longitudinal TCRalpha and TCRbeta repertoire sequencing. Two young, previously healthy adult volunteers made up the cohort, one male and one female.

From the cysteine up to the phenylalanine, the CDR3 has a length of 15 residues. The DNA shown is the 45-base CDR3, in frame from base 1. V is trimmed back by 1 base and J by 2 bases, and the junction contains 1 base that no gene match accounts for. Reading the germline V gene (reference sequence) gives CDR1 SEHNR and CDR2 FQNEAQ. Results and caveats for the whole study, not just this receptor: The second-wave clones that peaked on day 37 were not confirmed to be SARS-CoV-2 specific. The study included only a couple of mild cases, and larger cohorts that include severe cases with pre-infection samples were judged to be necessary. Contracting CD4+ clones were found mainly in CM and EM memory subsets, while CD8+ clones were enriched in EMRA. Some responding clones were detected in pre-infection memory, which suggested that pre-existing cross-reactive memory T cells had joined the SARS-CoV-2 response. Clones contracting from day 15 to 85 had balanced CD4/CD8 phenotypes, while a second wave expanding from day 15 to 37 was biased towards CD4+.

These reads were obtained on an Illumina NovaSeq 6000. TCRalpha and TCRbeta cDNA libraries were built by 5'RACE with constant-segment primers, adding sample barcodes and unique molecular identifiers. RNA was extracted from every sample with Trizol reagent. Libraries were amplified in two PCR steps, with a second sample barcode and Illumina TruSeq adapters added in the second step. Sequencing of libraries was performed on an Illumina NovaSeq with 2 x 150 bp paired-end reads. The paper's processing steps were these. With migec v1.2.7, reads were demultiplexed and then collapsed into UMI-guided consensus sequences. Using mixcr v2.1.11, UMI consensuses were aligned to TRA and TRB V and J templates and then assembled into clonotypes. Expanded or contracted clonotypes were those called significant by both edgeR and NoisET, with noise models trained on biological replicates. For edgeR calls, the cutoffs were a false discovery rate-adjusted p below 0.01 and a log2 fold-change threshold of 1. As an exploratory analysis of dynamics, max-normalized trajectories of the 1000 most abundant clonotypes were examined by PCA with hierarchical clustering. Separately sequenced CD4+ and CD8+ repertoires were used to assign a CD4 or CD8 phenotype to each responding clone. TCRdb applied fastp at Q25 and MiXCR to the public reads, then kept only in-frame beta chains. A single entry per CDR3 protein holds the most common genes and DNA from its merged rows. The V and J calls shown here were made by TCRdb, not taken from the authors' results. The sample table records around 200,000 distinct CDR3 sequences; around 30% of these occur just once. Of the sample, over 9.5% falls within the top ten clones.

Ficoll-Paque density gradient centrifugation was the method used to isolate PBMCs. The origin of this receptor is an adult woman who had mild COVID-19 (a few samples of this study predate the infection). The sample titles of this study are shuffled in the database, so cell type and time point are left out; the donor was told from shared clones. The rearrangement combines TRBV7-9 with TRBJ1-2; 10 bases in between match TRBD1. Sample: PBMCs or a T cell subset sorted from them (not recorded which). CDR3 region: CASSLGTGGNYGYTF. The nucleotide sequence is TGTGCCAGCAGCTTAGGGACAGGGGGGAACTATGGCTACACCTTC.